This T cell receptor beta chain was recovered during a study of T cells expressing NK-cell markers. TCRdb reprocessed the 5' RACE reads and keeps a single row for each CDR3 protein, giving no DNA. The sample is made up of a few hundred thousand distinct CDR3 sequences, and the top ten hold approximately 3.6% of it. Germline lookup yields CDR1 SQVTM and CDR2 ANQGSEA. The CDR3 has 18 residues. The sequenced material came from blood T cells: a sorted CD56 or NKG2C T cell subset, CD4+ or CD8+ T cells, or bulk PBMC T cells (not recorded which). The rearrangement links TRBV29-1 to TRBJ2-5; TCRdb proposes TRBD2, but this gene call is untestable without DNA. This clonotype was sampled from a young man in good health. Here the CDR3 reads CSASGGTSGTKGEETQYF.